A single sample is the source of the 11 T cell receptor beta chains below, sequenced in a study of cytomegalovirus exposure and HLA in healthy donors. It was with 60 Vbeta and 13 Jbeta primers that the PCR ran. TCRdb keeps only in-frame clones here, not all; method: immunoSEQ multiplex PCR. The data contain approximately 100,000 clones, 69% of them singletons. The sample comprised PBMCs. These receptors were collected from a woman aged 70-85 years in good health and CMV-seropositive.

The chain is built from TRBV10-3 and TRBJ2-3; D gene uncertain. This CDR3 contains 13 residues. V dropped 8 bases and J dropped 2 bases, with 11 bases sitting between them. Germline lookup yields CDR1 ENHRY and CDR2 SYGVKD. This CDR3 reads CAILSSLTDTQYF. The CDR3 DNA reads TGTGCCATCCTCAGTTCCCTCACAGATACGCAGTATTTT.

This clone was detected only a few times. The chain joins TRBV9 to TRBJ1-2; 7 positions agree with TRBD1. There are 15 residues in the CDR3. J was trimmed by 3 bases and V by 0 bases; bases with no gene match: 5. Per the germline V gene, CDR1 is SGDLS and CDR2 is YYNGEE. The CDR3 here is CASSVEETGHYGYTF. The CDR3 nucleotides read TGTGCCAGCAGCGTAGAGGAGACAGGGCACTATGGCTACACCTTC.

The V and J genes are TRBV5-1 and TRBJ2-3; the match to TRBD1 covers 11 bases. In germline, CDR1 is SGHRS, CDR2 YFSETQ. The CDR3 contains 16 residues. V lost 0 bases to trimming and J lost 4 bases; unmatched junction nucleotides: 4. The CDR3 here is CASSLGGQGAADTQYF. The CDR3 coding sequence is TGCGCCAGCAGCTTGGGAGGACAGGGGGCGGCAGATACGCAGTATTTT. Combining the CDR3 with reference TRBV5-1 and TRBJ2-3 gives the whole variable domain KAGVTQTPRYLIKTRGQQVTLSCSPISGHRSVSWYQQTPGQGLQFLFEYFSETQRNKGNFPGRFSGRQFSNSRSEMNVSTLELGDSALYLCASSLGGQGAADTQYFGPGTRLTVL.

This chain uses TRBV6-5 with TRBJ1-1; 7 positions match TRBD1. CDR3 length: 15 amino acids. Germline V gene lookup returns CDR1 MNHEY and CDR2 SVGAGI. J gave up 8 bases and V 6 bases, and 15 bases lay outside the gene matches. In DNA form, the CDR3 reads TGTGCCAGCAGACCCTCAACAGGGGCCCCCTCAGAAGCTTTCTTT. Translated, it gives CASRPSTGAPSEAFF.

This clone has just one count. J is TRBJ2-7 and V is TRBV9, with 10 nucleotides matching TRBD2. V was pared by 0 bases and J by 3 bases, with 3 bases of the junction left unmatched. The CDR3 is 15 amino acids. CDR1 is SGDLS and CDR2 is YYNGEE in the germline V gene. DNA for the CDR3: TGTGCCAGCAGCGTAGGTCCTAGCGGGGGCTACGAGCAGTACTTC. Its translation is CASSVGPSGGYEQYF.

The genes are TRBV19 and TRBJ1-1, with 9 bases lining up with TRBD1. The V and J ends lost 6 bases and 2 bases, in that order; junction bases with no gene match: 7. CDR1 is LNHDA and CDR2 is SQIVND in the germline V gene (reference sequence). The CDR3 runs 15 residues. This CDR3 reads CASRSRDRDNTEAFF. Here the CDR3 DNA reads TGTGCCAGTAGAAGCCGGGACAGGGATAACACTGAAGCTTTCTTT.

This clone has only a few counts. The V gene is TRBV6-6, the J gene TRBJ1-4; D ambiguous. This CDR3 contains 12 residues. Trimming took off 8 bases at V and 1 base at J, with 5 bases between the two ends. Germline V gives CDR1 MNHNY, CDR2 SVGAGI (reference sequence). The CDR3 bases are TGTGCCAGCGGGCAAACTAATGAAAAACTGTTTTTT. Translation: CASGQTNEKLFF.

V usage is TRBV7-2 and J usage is TRBJ2-7, with 8 bases that match TRBD2. CDR1 is SGHTA and CDR2 is FQGNSA in the germline V gene. After removal of 1 base from V and 0 bases from J, the junction contained 8 bases not matched to a gene. This CDR3 has 17 residues. The CDR3 is CASSLDGLRGASYEQYF. CDR3 nucleotides: TGTGCCAGCAGCTTAGACGGTTTGCGGGGGGCCTCCTACGAGCAGTACTTC.

The chain has TRBV6-5 and TRBJ2-7, with 9 bases matching TRBD1. The V gene end was trimmed by 6 bases and the J gene end by 3 bases; junction bases not matched to a gene: 6. Looked up from germline, CDR1 is MNHEY and CDR2 is SVGAGI. The CDR3 is made up of 14 amino acids. The CDR3 protein is CASRKGQGRYEQYF. The CDR3 nucleotides read TGTGCCAGCAGGAAGGGACAGGGCCGCTACGAGCAGTACTTC.

The chain couples TRBV29-1 to TRBJ1-3; D is possibly TRBD1 (5 bases). This CDR3 contains 13 residues. Germline V gene sequence: CDR1 SQVTM, CDR2 ANQGSEA. V lost 7 bases to trimming and J lost 0 bases, with 10 bases between them. The CDR3 sequence: CSAQGLSGNTIYF. CDR3 DNA sequence: TGCAGCGCCCAGGGTCTCTCTGGAAACACCATATATTTT.

This clone was detected a few times. V gene TRBV5-1 combines with J gene TRBJ2-1; TRBD2 matches 10 bases. CDR1 and CDR2 from the germline V gene are SGHRS and YFSETQ. V lost 4 bases to trimming and J lost 1 base; unmatched junction nucleotides: 8. This CDR3 is 17 amino acids long. Written as DNA, the CDR3 is TGCGCCAGCAGCCAGCTTAGCGGGGGGAGATCCTACAATGAGCAGTTCTTC. As protein: CASSQLSGGRSYNEQFF.